Reported below is one T cell receptor beta chain. Its target is unknown. This sample is drawn from a study of shared clonotypes between healthy human individuals. Study results and limitations: Naive CD4 clonotype sharing across a few donors was approximately 5.2%.

Terminally differentiated effector memory CD45RA+ cells were excluded by CCR7 positive selection of CD45RO-negative cells. The protocol was immunoSEQ multiplex PCR, while the TCRdb copy is restricted to in-frame clones and leaves out a portion. The table has 1.5 million to 2.5 million clones, about 95% seen once; the top ten hold roughly 1.2%. The sample comprised naive CD8+ T cells sorted from blood. The clonotype originates from a man in his late teens or twenties in good health.

CDR3 DNA sequence: TGCGCCAGCAGTGAGTCTCTGAAGAACACTGAAGCTTTCTTT. This translates into CASSESLKNTEAFF. The rearrangement joins TRBV10-1 to TRBJ1-1; unclear D gene. The CDR3 is made up of 14 amino acids. Per germline, CDR1 WNHNN and CDR2 SYGVQD (reference sequence). The V gene lost 0 bases and the J gene lost 1 base, with 6 bases spanning the gap.